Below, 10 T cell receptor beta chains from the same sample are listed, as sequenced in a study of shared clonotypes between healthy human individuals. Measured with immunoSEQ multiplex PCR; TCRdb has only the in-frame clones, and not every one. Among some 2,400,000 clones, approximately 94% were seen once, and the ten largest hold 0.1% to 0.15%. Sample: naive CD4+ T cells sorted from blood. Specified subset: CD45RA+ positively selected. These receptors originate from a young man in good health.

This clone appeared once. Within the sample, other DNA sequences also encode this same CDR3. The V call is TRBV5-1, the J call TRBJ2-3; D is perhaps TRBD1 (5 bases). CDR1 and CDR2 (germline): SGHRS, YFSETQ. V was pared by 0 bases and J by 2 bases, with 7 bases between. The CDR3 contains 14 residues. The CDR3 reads CASSLGRDTDTQYF. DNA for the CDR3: TGCGCCAGCAGCTTGGGCAGGGACACAGATACGCAGTATTTT.

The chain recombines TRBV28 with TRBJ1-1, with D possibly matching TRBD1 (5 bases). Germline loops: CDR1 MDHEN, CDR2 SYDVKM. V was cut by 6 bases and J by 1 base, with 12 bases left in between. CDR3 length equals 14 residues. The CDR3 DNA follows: TGTGCCAGCAGACGGGACTACCAGAACACTGAAGCTTTCTTT. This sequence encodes CASRRDYQNTEAFF.

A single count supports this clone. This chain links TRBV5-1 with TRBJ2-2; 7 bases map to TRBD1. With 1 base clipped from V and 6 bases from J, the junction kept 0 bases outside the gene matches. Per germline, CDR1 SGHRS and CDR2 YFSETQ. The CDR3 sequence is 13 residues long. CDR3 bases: TGCGCCAGCAGCTTGACAGGGGCCGGGGAGCTGTTTTTT. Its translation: CASSLTGAGELFF.

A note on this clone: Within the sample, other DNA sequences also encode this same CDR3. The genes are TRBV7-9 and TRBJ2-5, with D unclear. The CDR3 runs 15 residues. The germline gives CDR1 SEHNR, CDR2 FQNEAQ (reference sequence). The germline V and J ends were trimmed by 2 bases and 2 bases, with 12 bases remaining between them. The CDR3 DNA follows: TGTGCCAGCAGCTTATCGGTTGGGCGGCAAGAGACCCAGTACTTC. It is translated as CASSLSVGRQETQYF.

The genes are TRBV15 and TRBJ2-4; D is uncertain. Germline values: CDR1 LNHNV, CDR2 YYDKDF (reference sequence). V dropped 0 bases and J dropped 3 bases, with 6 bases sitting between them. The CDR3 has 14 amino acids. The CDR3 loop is CATSREVNKNIQYF. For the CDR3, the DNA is TGTGCCACCAGCAGAGAGGTCAACAAAAACATTCAGTACTTC.

The CDR3 region has the DNA TGTGCCAGCAGTTCATCTTCCCCGAACTCCTACGAGCAGTACTTC. This translates into CASSSSSPNSYEQYF. This chain links TRBV2 with TRBJ2-7; D is unresolved. Trimming stripped 5 bases from V and 0 bases from J, with 14 bases between. The CDR3 length is 15 residues. Germline V gene lookup returns CDR1 SNHLY and CDR2 FYNNEI.

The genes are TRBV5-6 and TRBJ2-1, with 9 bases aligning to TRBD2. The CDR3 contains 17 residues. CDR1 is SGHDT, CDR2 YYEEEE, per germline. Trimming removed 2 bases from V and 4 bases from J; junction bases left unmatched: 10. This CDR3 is CASSFRASGISYNEQFF. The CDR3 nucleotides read TGTGCCAGCAGCTTTCGGGCTAGCGGGATTTCTTACAATGAGCAGTTCTTC.

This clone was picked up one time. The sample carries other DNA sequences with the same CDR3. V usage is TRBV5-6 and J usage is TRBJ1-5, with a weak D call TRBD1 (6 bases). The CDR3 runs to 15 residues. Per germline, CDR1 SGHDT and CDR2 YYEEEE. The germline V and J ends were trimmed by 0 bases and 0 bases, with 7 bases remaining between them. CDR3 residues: CASSLGQDSNQPQHF. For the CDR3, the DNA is TGTGCCAGCAGCTTGGGACAGGATAGCAATCAGCCCCAGCATTTT.

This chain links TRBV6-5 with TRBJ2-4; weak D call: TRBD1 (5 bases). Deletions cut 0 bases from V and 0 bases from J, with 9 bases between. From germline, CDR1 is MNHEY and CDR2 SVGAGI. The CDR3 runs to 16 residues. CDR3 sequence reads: CASSYSKGIAKNIQYF. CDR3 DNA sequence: TGTGCCAGCAGTTACTCGAAGGGGATAGCCAAAAACATTCAGTACTTC.

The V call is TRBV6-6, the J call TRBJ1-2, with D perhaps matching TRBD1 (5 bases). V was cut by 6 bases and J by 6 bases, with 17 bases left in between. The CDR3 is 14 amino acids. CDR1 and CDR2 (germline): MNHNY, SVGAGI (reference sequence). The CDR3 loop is CASSEPGTADGYTF. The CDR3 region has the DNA TGTGCCAGCAGCGAACCCGGGACCGCCGATGGCTACACCTTC.